The 17 T cell receptor beta chains in this list originate from one sample, sequenced in a study of blood T cell repertoires in COVID-19. Clones were read by immunoSEQ multiplex PCR, and TCRdb kept only the in-frame ones, dropping some. The table records some 73,000 clones, about 93% of them present only once. Input material: peripheral blood. The receptors come from a human donor in a cohort sampled during active COVID-19.

The chain uses TRBV5-4 and TRBJ2-7; 7 nucleotides line up with TRBD1. J lost 0 bases, V lost 3 bases, and 3 bases had no gene match. CDR1 and CDR2 (germline): SGHNT, YYREEE (reference sequence). This CDR3 contains 14 residues. The CDR3 DNA follows: TGTGCCAGCAGCTCCCGGGACAGCTCCTACGAGCAGTACTTC. This encodes CASSSRDSSYEQYF.

This chain joins TRBV5-1 and TRBJ2-2, with D perhaps matching TRBD2 (5 bases). Germline values: CDR1 SGHRS, CDR2 YFSETQ. The CDR3 contains 16 residues. The V end lost 1 base, the J end lost 4 bases, and 14 bases lay between the germline ends. CDR3 amino acids: CASSLLLGSGTGELFF. The CDR3 DNA reads TGCGCCAGCAGCTTGCTTCTCGGAAGCGGCACCGGGGAGCTGTTTTTT.

This sequence joins TRBV11-2 and TRBJ2-1; tentative D call: TRBD2 (5 bases). From germline, CDR1 is SGHAT and CDR2 FQNNGV. The CDR3 length is 15 residues. Trimming left V 5 bases short and J 0 bases short, with 11 bases between. CDR3 region: CASSPDSSSYNEQFF. The CDR3 coding sequence is TGTGCCAGCAGCCCGGACTCAAGCTCCTACAATGAGCAGTTCTTC.

The V gene is TRBV6-2 or TRBV6-3, the J gene TRBJ2-5, with 8 bases lining up with TRBD1. This CDR3 is 15 amino acids long. Germline loops: CDR1 MNHEY, CDR2 SVGEGT. With V trimmed by 4 bases and J by 5 bases, 9 bases remained unmatched. This CDR3 is CASSSRPGGGETQYF. For the CDR3, the DNA is TGTGCCAGCAGTTCCCGCCCAGGGGGCGGGGAGACCCAGTACTTC.

The rearrangement joins TRBV6-2 or TRBV6-3 to TRBJ1-6; maybe TRBD1 (5 bases). The CDR3 loop spans 14 amino acids. Between the trimmed V and J ends, which lost 2 bases and 10 bases, there was a span of 12 bases. Germline V gene lookup returns CDR1 MNHEY and CDR2 SVGEGT. The CDR3 loop reads CASSYEQGWSPLHF. For the CDR3, the DNA is TGTGCCAGCAGTTACGAGCAGGGCTGGTCACCCCTCCACTTT.

The chain has TRBV27 and TRBJ1-2, with D perhaps TRBD1 (6 bases). This CDR3 comprises 18 residues. Germline V gene data show CDR1 as MNHEY and CDR2 as SMNVEV (reference sequence). Trimming cost V 0 bases and J 2 bases, with 19 bases left between them. CDR3 amino acids: CASSLSPARQARNYGYTF. CDR3 coding DNA: TGTGCCAGCAGTTTATCGCCTGCCCGACAGGCCCGAAACTATGGCTACACCTTC.

The chain joins TRBV2 to TRBJ1-1; a weak D match, TRBD1 (6 bases). Germline V CDR1 and CDR2: SNHLY, FYNNEI. The V gene lost 4 bases and the J gene lost 4 bases, with 10 bases spanning the gap. The CDR3 loop spans 13 amino acids. The CDR3 sequence: CASSGQVPTEAFF. CDR3 in DNA: TGTGCCAGCAGTGGACAGGTTCCCACTGAAGCTTTCTTT.

This clone was seen only a few times. The genes are TRBV4-1 and TRBJ2-3; the match to TRBD2 covers 11 bases. Germline V gene data show CDR1 as MGHRA and CDR2 as YSYEKL. This CDR3 is 16 amino acids long. V shed 3 bases, J shed 4 bases, and the junction held 6 bases outside the gene matches. CDR3 sequence: CASSQPLAGDPDTQYF. The CDR3 bases are TGCGCCAGCAGCCAGCCACTAGCGGGGGACCCAGATACGCAGTATTTT.

This clone is a singleton in its sample. CDR3 DNA: TGTGCCAGCAGCCTCGGGACAGGGCTTGGCTACACCTTC. The encoded protein is CASSLGTGLGYTF. The chain has TRBV11-2 and TRBJ1-2; TRBD1 agrees at 9 bases. After removal of 5 bases from V and 7 bases from J, the junction contained 5 bases not matched to a gene. Germline CDR1 is SGHAT and CDR2 is FQNNGV. The CDR3 is 13 amino acids.

Worth noting for this clone: The conserved final phenylalanine or tryptophan is absent from the CDR3, which likely points to a read error. The chain recombines TRBV6-2 or TRBV6-3 with TRBJ2-4, with a tentative D call TRBD2 (6 bases). The CDR3 extends over 14 amino acids. V gave up 0 bases and J gave up 9 bases, with 12 bases separating them. Per the germline V gene, CDR1 is MNHEY and CDR2 is SVGEGT. This CDR3 is CASSYSGLASIQYL. DNA of the CDR3: TGTGCCAGCAGTTACTCAGGGCTAGCGTCCATTCAGTACCTC.

The V gene is TRBV7-8, the J gene TRBJ2-3, with 7 positions matching TRBD2. The CDR3 totals 13 residues. V lost 5 bases, J lost 4 bases, and 3 bases stayed unmatched. CDR1 and CDR2 from the germline V gene are SGHVS and FQNEAQ. CDR3 loop: CASSGGLADTQYF. CDR3 DNA sequence: TGTGCCAGCAGCGGAGGACTAGCAGATACGCAGTATTTT. Combining the CDR3 with reference TRBV7-8 and TRBJ2-3 gives the whole variable domain GAGVSQSPRYKVAKRGQDVALRCDPISGHVSLFWYQQALGQGPEFLTYFQNEAQLDKSGLPSDRFFAERPEGSVSTLKIQRTQQEDSAVYLCASSGGLADTQYFGPGTRLTVL.

The chain couples TRBV5-1 to TRBJ2-5, with D maybe TRBD1 (5 bases). The germline V and J ends were trimmed by 1 base and 2 bases, with 12 bases remaining between them. There are 15 residues in the CDR3. The V gene's germline CDR1 is SGHRS and CDR2 YFSETQ. In DNA, the CDR3 is TGCGCCAGCAGCTTGATGAATCAGGGACAAGAGACCCAGTACTTC. It translates to CASSLMNQGQETQYF.

V usage is TRBV21-1 and J usage is TRBJ2-3; TRBD2 is the table's D call and was not checked against the DNA. TRBV21-1 represents a pseudogene. The CDR3 is 11 amino acids. CDR3 nucleotide sequence: TGTGCCAGCAAACGGGGAGATACGCAGTATTTT. The encoded protein is CASKRGDTQYF.

V gene TRBV2 combines with J gene TRBJ1-1; D might be TRBD1 (5 bases). Germline V lookup: CDR1 SNHLY, CDR2 FYNNEI. CDR3 length: 14 residues. V was cut by 2 bases and J by 1 base, with 8 bases left in between. CDR3 bases: TGTGCCAGCAGTGAAAACAGGAGGAACACTGAAGCTTTCTTT. Its protein product is CASSENRRNTEAFF.

V gene TRBV24-1 combines with J gene TRBJ2-1; D not certain. This CDR3 is 13 amino acids long. The V end lost 5 bases, the J end lost 2 bases, and 6 bases lay between the germline ends. Per the germline V gene, CDR1 is KGHDR and CDR2 is SFDVKD. This chain's CDR3 is CATSVPAYNEQFF. The CDR3, as DNA: TGTGCCACCAGTGTGCCGGCCTACAATGAGCAGTTCTTC.

The rearrangement uses TRBV7-2 and TRBJ2-1; maybe TRBD2 (6 bases). Looked up from germline, CDR1 is SGHTA and CDR2 is FQGNSA. V lost 1 base, J lost 0 bases, and 7 bases lay in between. The CDR3 runs 15 residues. As DNA, the CDR3 is TGTGCCAGCAGCTTAGACGGGGGCTCCTACAATGAGCAGTTCTTC. This gives the protein CASSLDGGSYNEQFF.

This clone was seen more than once but under ten times. The chain uses TRBV19 and TRBJ1-5; 9 bases line up with TRBD1. V dropped 6 bases and J dropped 5; count of bases not matched to a gene: 11. The CDR3 totals 16 residues. CDR1 is LNHDA and CDR2 is SQIVND in the germline V gene (reference sequence). The CDR3 DNA is TGTGCCAGTAGCCCATCGGACAGGGGAAGGTATCAGCCCCAGCATTTT. It encodes CASSPSDRGRYQPQHF.